This T cell receptor (beta chain) stems from a study of CD8 T cells in Susac syndrome. Random hexamers served to reverse transcribe roughly 0.45 to 1 ug RNA. TCR beta CDR3 was amplified by immunoSEQ covering 54 Vbeta and 13 Jbeta. TCRdb recomputed calls from the immunoSEQ multiplex PCR reads with MiXCR, one row per CDR3 protein. The sample lists 350,000 to 550,000 distinct CDR3 sequences, approximately 85% seen once, with 0.09% to 0.15% in the top ten. Sequencing of TCR beta drew on CD8+ and CD4+ T cells from blood. The multiple sclerosis controls, all treatment-naive patients, had relapsing-remitting disease that was stable or active. Negative isolation yielded the CD8+ and CD4+ T cells, while FACS enriched the TEMRA cells. Trimming removed 1 base from V and 4 bases from J, with 18 bases in between. Germline assignment: CDR1 KGHDR and CDR2 SFDVKD. The CDR3 contains 17 residues.

The J gene is TRBJ1-1, the V gene TRBV24-1; perhaps TRBD1 as D (6 bases). This clonotype was obtained from a human donor with multiple sclerosis. Sequencing input: CD8+ T cells from PBMCs. CDR3 DNA: TGTGCCACCAGTGATTTAAAGAGGGGGAGAGGTGGCACTGAAGCTTTCTTT. Translation: CATSDLKRGRGGTEAFF.